This TCR beta chain was captured by sequencing in a study of cytomegalovirus exposure and HLA in healthy donors (dated by TCRdb to about 2017). About the investigation overall: In an earlier analysis of 450 to 750 of the donors, under 300 Gb of sequence data and some 100 million unique TCR beta sequences from 180 million or so T cells were reported. An early release that covered several hundred HLA-typed donors contained approximately 300 gigabases of sequencing data and 70 million to 100 million unique TCR sequences. Of the 350 to 400 genotyped donors, roughly 85% fell in the genetic ancestry cluster associated with self-reported Caucasian donors. The study aimed to test whether cataloging public T cell receptors could reveal signatures of past pathogen exposure. The study profiled the T cell repertoires of some 610 subjects by immunosequencing and related them to cytomegalovirus serostatus. In addition to the first cohort of approximately 650 subjects, a separate validation cohort of approximately 130 different subjects was used. High-throughput TCR immunosequencing, statistical association of individual TCRs with disease status, and machine learning were combined to predict cytomegalovirus infection status. To study patterns of TCR occurrence, a later analysis re-analyzed previously published TCR beta repertoires from around 660 donors and added high-resolution HLA genotyping. Rather than using new phenotypic data, the later analysis identified candidate immune exposures from TCR beta sequences and from how often those sequences occurred across donors. To decide whether each TCR beta V gene segment behaved as functional or pseudogenic, an earlier analysis of some 600 of the donors relied on high-throughput TCR beta sequencing. Alongside the repertoire data, information on donor age, sex, ethnicity and CMV serostatus was compiled. A later genetic analysis took genome-wide SNP genotypes for about three fifths of the 666 donors and used that subset as a discovery cohort. All discovery cohort repertoires had been generated using a single sequencing platform. HLA typing covered class I and class II loci at four-digit resolution. Typing coverage varied by locus: roughly 620-640 donors for A, B, C, DRB1 and DQB1; roughly 520 for DQA1; around 570 for DPA1; about 450 for DPB1. Roughly five DR-DQ haplotypes were treated as single units for association and clustering because of strong linkage in the cohort. Across 300 to 500 genotyped donors of the cohort, an average of about 250,000 unique TCR beta nucleotide sequences per donor were sequenced, and about a sixth of those sequences were non-productive. What the study reported, not specific to this receptor: Because HLA typing was unavailable for some donors at each locus, only the typed subset was used in association tests. Immune exposure information for the cohort was limited to CMV serostatus. A later genetic analysis reported fewer N-insertions in productive TCRs among donors in an Asian-associated ancestry cluster than the roughly 620-donor mean. In both the original and validation cohorts, the classifier was reported to diagnose cytomegalovirus status with high specificity and sensitivity. A later analysis found that TCR association rates varied across HLA loci, with DRB1 alleles showing the most associated TCRs and HLA-C alleles the fewest. A later genetic analysis associated a missense DCLRE1C variant with V-gene and J-gene trimming of TCR beta chains, and an independent cohort replicated the association. In a later analysis, several top co-occurrence clusters were reported to appear linked to parvovirus B19, influenza, CMV and Epstein-Barr virus. Most CMV-associated TCR beta chains appeared to be HLA-restricted in a later analysis, and the HLA associations seemed to be driven largely by CMV exposure. While some public TCRs were present in many individuals, most TCR sequences turned up only very rarely across donors. When HLA alleles, especially DR and DQ, strongly co-occurred, TCR associations were difficult to assign to individual alleles. The authors suggested that the approach could potentially be extended to other disease states and immunological phenotypes. A later analysis associated roughly 17,000 TCR beta sequences with specific HLA alleles at a false discovery rate of 0.05. Only TCR beta chains were sequenced in this cohort, and the absence of alpha or paired-chain data limited detectable features. Compared with equally common non-associated chains, HLA-associated TCR beta chains in a later analysis were more clonally expanded and had lower generation probabilities. The presence/absence analyses assumed that sequencing depth was roughly uniform across donors, and that assumption may not be true. The study listed 164 TCR beta chains as associated with cytomegalovirus. Some IMGT-functional V segments, including TRBV6-2 and TRBV6-3, could not be told apart with the 87-base-pair reads, so those segments were excluded. The sequencing pipeline was judged likely to have produced a cluster of highly shared sequence variants as a technical artifact. Correlated functional status among segregating V segments might be attributable to linkage disequilibrium, but an unknown experimental factor could not be ruled out. A further reported finding was that TCR beta sequences accurately predicted the HLA-A and HLA-B alleles for most subjects in the first cohort. Three of the identified cytomegalovirus-associated TCR beta chains were confirmed in vitro to be specific for cytomegalovirus antigens. In an earlier analysis of 450 to 750 of the donors, most TCR beta V segments appeared in productive rearrangements about 87% or about 30% of the time, broadly matching IMGT annotations. Because counts were too low, seventeen rarely observed V segments, including chromosome 9 orphons, were left out of the earlier analysis of 587 of the donors.

CDR1 SGHNT and CDR2 YYREEE are derived from the germline V gene (reference sequence). From cysteine to phenylalanine, the CDR3 is 14 amino acids long. Only CDR3 DNA is held: 42 bases, read in frame from base 1. V is clipped by 4 bases and J by 4 bases, and the sequence between their germline boundaries is 12 bases long. To prepare the library, the immunoSEQ multiplex PCR assay was applied. The multiplex PCR relied on a mix of 60 forward primers for TCR Vbeta segments and 13 reverse primers for TCR Jbeta segments. Amplification of the CDR3 region of rearranged TCR beta genes was performed with a multiplex PCR assay on genomic DNA. Amplified TCR beta libraries were sequenced as 87-base-pair reads on the Illumina HiSeq System. On the authors' methods: A later analysis counted approximately 76 million unique TCR beta chains across the 650 to 800 repertoires, and roughly 9.9 million of these chains were shared by at least two donors. A nearest-neighbor algorithm error-corrected the raw reads and collapsed the reads into unique sequences, merging closely related sequences to remove PCR and sequencing errors. Alignment of CDR3 sequences to IMGT reference sequences was used to assign V, D and J gene segments. Each retained sequence needed at least a six-nucleotide match to both a V gene segment and a J gene segment. A rearrangement was called productive if the CDR3 had no stop codons and remained in frame with V and J, and every other rearrangement was called non-productive. CDR3 was defined by IMGT convention, running from the second conserved V-encoded cysteine to the conserved J-encoded phenylalanine. Sequences without an unambiguous match to a single V gene segment were excluded from the earlier analysis of a few hundred of the donors. An earlier analysis of 587 of the donors classified V segments as functional when productive rearrangements were above 56.7% and as segregating when the standard deviation between donors was above 5%. A statistical classification framework was developed to diagnose cytomegalovirus status using the catalog of TCR beta chain sequences. V and J gene assignment, in a later analysis, came from comparing TCR nucleotide sequences with IMGT/GENE-DB human TR gene sequences. Using the TCRdist pipeline, a later analysis assigned CDR3 sequences along with most-parsimonious VDJ recombination scenarios. In a later analysis, every TCR beta chain was defined by the combination of its CDR3 amino acid sequence and its V-gene family, and reads without a unique V-gene family were dropped. To address suspected cross-contamination and a sequencing artifact, a later analysis removed a few hundred highly shared, low-generation-probability nucleotide sequences. In a later analysis, a clonal expansion index for each public chain was calculated from normalized within-repertoire ranks of inferred template counts. A later analysis computed generation probabilities with a VDJ recombination model fitted to out-of-frame rearrangements, and checked the results against IGoR. Hypergeometric tests were used in a later analysis to score TCR-TCR, TCR-HLA and TCR-CMV co-occurrence, with a repertoire-size bias correction applied to the TCR pairs. A later analysis estimated false discovery rates by permuting HLA or CMV assignments 20 times. A later analysis grouped co-occurring TCRs with DBSCAN, adding TCRdist sequence similarity when clustering within HLA-allele-positive subsets. For co-occurrence clustering, repertoires with fewer than 30,000 or more than 120,000 public chains were excluded, along with roughly 5 repertoires with anomalous nucleotide sharing. TCRdb retrieved this table from immuneACCESS and kept in-frame rearrangements only. Not all clones are present; in checked studies, unresolved V genes account for under half, and no reason is known for the remainder. The DNA was the basis for D and trimming; V, J and clone size are from that table. Within this sample are about 140,000 clones, with approximately 8.9% of them counted one time only. Together, the top ten hold roughly 7.2% of the sample.

This clone was observed a handful of times. Its specific antigen is unknown. Base qualities are not recorded, but no much larger clone differs from it by a single base. In total, over 600 healthy bone marrow donors made up the cohort. At the time of sampling, every cohort member was nominally healthy, though immune exposures that went unrecorded were likely present. The donor was CMV seropositive and was included in the group of approximately 310 seropositive cohort members. A peripheral blood sample was collected from each donor, and TCR beta sequencing was performed on peripheral blood mononuclear cells. Genomic DNA extraction from the blood cell samples was performed with the Qiagen DNeasy Blood Extraction Kit.

The sequence is built from TRBV5-4 and TRBJ2-1; a tentative D call is TRBD2 (5 bases match). What was sequenced was PBMCs. The sequence was collected from a woman aged 40 to 50 in good health and CMV-seropositive. Read as DNA, the sequence is TGTGCCAGCAGCCCCGCGGACTGGTACAATGAGCAGTTCTTC. Translated, this gives CASSPADWYNEQFF.